Below, 30 T cell receptor beta chains from the same sample are listed, as sequenced in a study of blood T cell repertoires in COVID-19. The data were produced by immunoSEQ multiplex PCR, yet TCRdb's version contains in-frame clones alone and is incomplete. The table has 170,000 or so clones, approximately 87% seen once. Sequencing used peripheral blood. All receptors come from a woman aged 18-30 years who had recovered from COVID-19.

J is TRBJ2-3 and V is TRBV7-9; 7 bases are a match to TRBD1. Germline CDR1 is SEHNR and CDR2 is FQNEAQ (reference sequence). The V gene end was trimmed by 5 bases and the J gene end by 6 bases; junction bases not matched to a gene: 2. CDR3 length: 12 amino acids. The CDR3 loop reads CASSGTADTQYF. The CDR3 nucleotides are TGTGCCAGCAGCGGGACAGCCGATACGCAGTATTTT.

This clone is a singleton in its sample. This chain joins TRBV11-2 and TRBJ2-2; TRBD2 agrees at 13 bases. Germline CDR1 is SGHAT and CDR2 is FQNNGV. The V and J ends lost 4 bases and 6 bases, in that order; junction bases with no gene match: 2. The CDR3 runs 15 residues. The CDR3 DNA reads TGTGCCAGCAGCTCGGGGACTAGCGGGGCCGGGGAGCTGTTTTTT. Encoded protein: CASSSGTSGAGELFF.

The chain couples TRBV7-8 to TRBJ1-1; maybe TRBD1 (6 bases). The germline CDR1 and CDR2 sequences are SGHVS and FQNEAQ. The ends were cut back, 6 bases at V and 5 bases at J, with 16 bases in the middle. This CDR3 has 14 amino acids. CDR3 residues: CASRGRRGGTEAFF. In DNA, the CDR3 is TGTGCCAGCAGGGGCCGAAGGGGGGGGACTGAAGCTTTCTTT.

The chain has TRBV24-1 and TRBJ1-5; 7 nucleotides align to TRBD1. This CDR3 has 14 residues. Germline V gene sequence: CDR1 KGHDR, CDR2 SFDVKD. J lost 7 bases, V lost 3 bases, and 5 bases had no gene match. The CDR3: CATSDRQGRQPQHF. In DNA, the CDR3 is TGTGCCACCAGTGATCGACAGGGCCGGCAGCCCCAGCATTTT.

This chain joins TRBV24-1 and TRBJ1-5; the match to TRBD1 covers 10 bases. Germline assignment: CDR1 KGHDR and CDR2 SFDVKD. V shed 3 bases and J 3 bases; nucleotides not matched to a gene: 10. The CDR3 is 18 residues long. This CDR3 is CATSDPKTGTGVNQPQHF. CDR3 nucleotide sequence: TGTGCCACCAGTGATCCGAAAACCGGGACAGGGGTCAATCAGCCCCAGCATTTT.

This clone was found once. This chain connects TRBV19 to TRBJ1-2; tentative D call: TRBD1 (5 bases). Trimming stripped 3 bases from V and 8 bases from J, with 7 bases between. The CDR3 has 11 amino acids. The germline V gene has CDR1 LNHDA and CDR2 SQIVND (reference sequence). DNA for the CDR3: TGTGCCAGTAGTATTGGGGGGGGCTACACCTTC. Protein sequence: CASSIGGGYTF. The whole variable domain, filled in from reference TRBV19 and TRBJ1-2, reads DGGITQSPKYLFRKEGQNVTLSCEQNLNHDAMYWYRQDPGQGLRLIYYSQIVNDFQKGDIAEGYSVSREKKESFPLTVTSAQKNPTAFYLCASSIGGGYTFGSGTRLTVV.

The rearrangement joins TRBV6-2 or TRBV6-3 to TRBJ2-4; perhaps TRBD2 as D (7 bases). V was trimmed by 5 bases and J by 9 bases, leaving 20 bases between them. Germline V CDR1 and CDR2: MNHEY, SVGEGT. The CDR3 is made up of 15 amino acids. CDR3: CASSRFGGPGFIQYF. In nucleotides, the CDR3 is TGTGCCAGCAGTCGATTCGGGGGGCCCGGCTTCATTCAGTACTTC.

The rearrangement uses TRBV29-1 and TRBJ1-1; D might be TRBD1 (5 bases). Trimming shortened V by 4 bases and J by 5 bases, and 14 bases separated the two germline ends. The CDR3 is 13 residues long. In germline, CDR1 is SQVTM, CDR2 ANQGSEA. CDR3 residues: CSVAAGIGTEAFF. The CDR3 nucleotides read TGCAGCGTTGCCGCAGGGATTGGGACTGAAGCTTTCTTT.

This chain joins TRBV3-1 (or the pseudogene TRBV3-2) and TRBJ2-3; TRBD1 aligns across 11 bases. With 3 bases clipped from V and 4 bases from J, the junction kept 6 bases outside the gene matches. The germline CDR1 and CDR2 sequences are LGHDT and YNNKEL (reference sequence). The CDR3 contains 16 residues. Written as DNA, the CDR3 is TGTGCCAGCAGCCATCCCGGGACAGGGGGGGCAGATACGCAGTATTTT. This translates into CASSHPGTGGADTQYF.

This sequence joins TRBV30 and TRBJ1-1; TRBD1 might be the D (5 bases). The CDR3 is made up of 15 amino acids. V lost 4 bases to trimming and J lost 2 bases, with 17 bases between them. Germline-derived CDR1 and CDR2 are GTSNPN and SVGIG (reference sequence). For the CDR3, the DNA is TGTGCCTGGAACCGGGCGGAGGGGATAAACACTGAAGCTTTCTTT. This gives the protein CAWNRAEGINTEAFF.

The V and J genes are TRBV7-9 and TRBJ2-7, with 8 bases fitting TRBD1. The V segment lost 2 bases and the J segment 4 bases; nucleotides outside the gene matches: 10. CDR3 length: 16 amino acids. CDR1 SEHNR and CDR2 FQNEAQ come from the germline V gene (reference sequence). In DNA, the CDR3 is TGTGCCAGCAGCTTACTTTCCGGGACAGGACCTTACGAGCAGTACTTC. This translates into CASSLLSGTGPYEQYF.

In this sample, this clone turned up once. This chain connects TRBV6-5 to TRBJ1-5; D call uncertain. The V gene's germline CDR1 is MNHEY and CDR2 SVGAGI. The length of the CDR3 is 15 residues. V was cut by 10 bases and J by 1 base, with 17 bases left in between. The CDR3 bases are TGTGCCATTTTTCCCCCCCCCATCAGCAATCAGCCCCAGCATTTT. Translation gives CAIFPPPISNQPQHF.

V and J are TRBV7-9 and TRBJ1-5, with 7 nucleotides matching TRBD1. Trimming removed 5 bases from V and 5 bases from J; junction bases left unmatched: 6. Germline CDR1 is SEHNR and CDR2 is FQNEAQ (reference sequence). CDR3 length equals 14 residues. CDR3 coding DNA: TGTGCCAGCAGCGCCTGGACAGGCGATCAGCCCCAGCATTTT. Translation: CASSAWTGDQPQHF.

The CDR3, as DNA: TGTGCCAGCAGGACCGAGGACAGGAAACCGTACGAGCAGTACGTC. The encoded protein is CASRTEDRKPYEQYV. This rearrangement joins TRBV6-4 to TRBJ2-7; 7 bases map to TRBD1. Germline trimming cut 6 bases from V and 4 bases from J; bases unmatched to any gene: 12. The CDR3 consists of 15 residues. Germline CDR1 MRHNA, CDR2 SNTAGT.

The chain recombines TRBV30 with TRBJ1-5; the D is unclear. Germline V gene sequence: CDR1 GTSNPN, CDR2 SVGIG (reference sequence). The CDR3 loop spans 13 amino acids. Trimming took off 1 base at V and 0 bases at J, with 4 bases between the two ends. The CDR3 coding sequence is TGTGCCTGGAGTGCAAATAGCAATCAGCCCCAGCATTTT. It encodes CAWSANSNQPQHF.

V is TRBV9 and J is TRBJ2-3; 9 bases align to TRBD2. Germline assignment: CDR1 SGDLS and CDR2 YYNGEE. The CDR3 extends over 14 amino acids. After removal of 5 bases from V and 1 base from J, the junction contained 2 bases not matched to a gene. The CDR3 nucleotides read TGTGCCAGCAGTGCTAGCGGGGGCACAGATACGCAGTATTTT. Translated: CASSASGGTDTQYF.

This chain connects TRBV5-1 to TRBJ1-2, with TRBD1 as a possible D gene (6 bases). CDR1 SGHRS and CDR2 YFSETQ come from the germline V gene. CDR3 size: 12 residues. Between the trimmed V and J ends, which lost 2 bases and 8 bases, there was a span of 10 bases. The CDR3 sequence: CASSLQGRGYTF. In DNA, the CDR3 is TGCGCCAGCAGCTTACAGGGTCGAGGCTACACCTTC. The full variable domain, rest sourced from reference TRBV5-1 and TRBJ1-2, is KAGVTQTPRYLIKTRGQQVTLSCSPISGHRSVSWYQQTPGQGLQFLFEYFSETQRNKGNFPGRFSGRQFSNSRSEMNVSTLELGDSALYLCASSLQGRGYTFGSGTRLTVV.

This chain connects TRBV6-1 to TRBJ1-4; the D is unclear. This CDR3 is built from 15 residues. Germline assignment: CDR1 MNHNS and CDR2 SASEGT. Deletions cut 2 bases from V and 0 bases from J, with 7 bases between. CDR3 in DNA: TGTGCCAGCAGTGAACCGGGAGCAACTAATGAAAAACTGTTTTTT. It yields the protein CASSEPGATNEKLFF.

This sequence joins TRBV20-1 and TRBJ2-2; D unclear. Germline lookup yields CDR1 DFQATT and CDR2 SNEGSKA (reference sequence). Trimming shortened V by 3 bases and J by 6 bases, and 17 bases separated the two germline ends. The CDR3 is 15 residues long. CDR3 protein: CSASLFGGGPGELFF. CDR3 sequence (DNA): TGCAGTGCTAGTCTGTTCGGCGGTGGTCCCGGGGAGCTGTTTTTT.

The chain is built from TRBV19 and TRBJ2-5, with 9 bases fitting TRBD1. With 3 bases clipped from V and 5 bases from J, the junction kept 7 bases outside the gene matches. Germline V gives CDR1 LNHDA, CDR2 SQIVND (reference sequence). There are 15 residues in the CDR3. As DNA, the CDR3 is TGTGCCAGTAGTATTGGGACAGGGACGAGGGAGACCCAGTACTTC. It translates to CASSIGTGTRETQYF. The full variable domain, in which reference TRBV19 and TRBJ2-5 provide the parts outside the CDR3, is DGGITQSPKYLFRKEGQNVTLSCEQNLNHDAMYWYRQDPGQGLRLIYYSQIVNDFQKGDIAEGYSVSREKKESFPLTVTSAQKNPTAFYLCASSIGTGTRETQYFGPGTRLLVL.

The V call is TRBV7-2, the J call TRBJ1-1, with TRBD1 matching 7 bases. CDR3 length equals 15 residues. The ends lost 1 base at V and 4 bases at J; junction bases unmatched: 6. Per the germline V gene, CDR1 is SGHTA and CDR2 is FQGNSA. Here the CDR3 reads CASSLVRGRGTEAFF. CDR3 nucleotides: TGTGCCAGCAGCTTAGTAAGGGGGCGAGGCACTGAAGCTTTCTTT.

CDR3 loop: CASSAKTQGQVANEKLFF. The CDR3 DNA follows: TGTGCCAGCAGCGCCAAGACACAGGGGCAAGTAGCTAATGAAAAACTGTTTTTT. The V call is TRBV21-1, the J call TRBJ1-4; the listed D gene, TRBD1, was not tested against the DNA. TRBV21-1 is classified as a pseudogene. The CDR3 has 18 amino acids.

The chain has TRBV29-1 and TRBJ2-5; TRBD1 matches at 8 bases. J was trimmed by 2 bases and V by 6 bases; bases with no gene match: 5. The CDR3 has 13 residues. CDR1 SQVTM and CDR2 ANQGSEA come from the germline V gene. The CDR3 region has the DNA TGCAGCGTGCGCGGACAGGGACAAGAGACCCAGTACTTC. Translated, it gives CSVRGQGQETQYF. Using reference TRBV29-1 and TRBJ2-5 for the parts outside the CDR3, the full variable domain is SAVISQKPSRDICQRGTSLTIQCQVDSQVTMMFWYRQQPGQSLTLIATANQGSEATYESGFVIDKFPISRPNLTFSTLTVSNMSPEDSSIYLCSVRGQGQETQYFGPGTRLLVL.

V usage is TRBV6-1 and J usage is TRBJ2-4; maybe TRBD2 (5 bases). Between the trimmed V and J ends, which lost 0 bases and 0 bases, there was a span of 9 bases. The CDR3 extends over 16 amino acids. Germline CDR1 is MNHNS and CDR2 is SASEGT. In DNA, the CDR3 is TGTGCCAGCAGTGAAGCCCGGACTCTAGCCAAAAACATTCAGTACTTC. Encoded protein: CASSEARTLAKNIQYF.

The J gene is TRBJ2-1, the V gene TRBV29-1, with D possibly TRBD1 on 6 matching bases. The V and J ends lost 3 bases and 0 bases respectively, with 15 bases between them. Germline V gene data show CDR1 as SQVTM and CDR2 as ANQGSEA. The CDR3 spans 16 residues. CDR3 sequence reads: CSVEQRTASSYNEQFF. The CDR3 bases are TGCAGCGTTGAGCAGCGGACAGCCAGCTCCTACAATGAGCAGTTCTTC.

This clone was counted a few times. The chain links TRBV7-8 to TRBJ1-6; 7 nucleotides agree with TRBD1. This CDR3 spans 15 amino acids. Germline CDR1 reads SGHVS; CDR2 reads FQNEAQ. V was pared by 1 base and J by 10 bases, with 7 bases of the junction left unmatched. The CDR3 spells CASSLGLQGSSPLHF. The DNA of the CDR3 is TGTGCCAGCAGCTTAGGCTTACAGGGGAGCTCACCCCTCCACTTT.

The genes are TRBV5-1 and TRBJ2-2; TRBD2 agrees at 7 bases. The CDR3 totals 14 residues. V lost 2 bases, J lost 3 bases, and 1 base stayed unmatched. The germline V gene encodes CDR1 SGHRS and CDR2 YFSETQ. Written as DNA, the CDR3 is TGCGCCAGCAGCTTTACTAGCGACACCGGGGAGCTGTTTTTT. Residues: CASSFTSDTGELFF.

This clone was recorded only once. This rearrangement joins TRBV27 to TRBJ1-2; D ambiguous. This CDR3 region has 13 residues. V lost 4 bases and J 5 bases, leaving 11 bases between the germline ends. Germline V gene sequence: CDR1 MNHEY, CDR2 SMNVEV (reference sequence). The CDR3 DNA sequence: TGTGCCAGCAGTTCAACAGAAGATTATGGCTACACCTTC. Its protein is CASSSTEDYGYTF.

This clone was detected only a few times. The V gene is TRBV20-1, the J gene TRBJ1-2; 11 bases match TRBD1. Per the germline V gene, CDR1 is DFQATT and CDR2 is SNEGSKA (reference sequence). With 3 bases clipped from V and 4 bases from J, the junction kept 4 bases outside the gene matches. CDR3 length: 14 amino acids. The CDR3 loop is CSASPGQGVYGYTF. DNA of the CDR3: TGCAGTGCTAGTCCGGGACAGGGGGTCTATGGCTACACCTTC.

The V call is TRBV5-4, the J call TRBJ1-2; the match to TRBD1 covers 8 bases. Germline V gene sequence: CDR1 SGHNT, CDR2 YYREEE (reference sequence). The V segment lost 4 bases and the J segment 3 bases; nucleotides outside the gene matches: 8. The CDR3 runs to 15 residues. CDR3 DNA: TGTGCCAGCAGCCCAAGGCCGGACAGGGACTATGGCTACACCTTC. This sequence encodes CASSPRPDRDYGYTF.